The source of this T cell receptor (beta chain) is a study of shared T cell receptors in the human thymus. Sequenced by immunoSEQ multiplex PCR; TCRdb stores in-frame clones only, minus some. The table lists roughly 710,000 clones, 80% to 90% of them singletons. V was cut by 3 bases and J by 5 bases, with 11 bases left in between. CDR1 SGHDT and CDR2 YYEEEE come from the germline V gene. The CDR3 runs to 13 residues. These data also formed part of another study, on human thymus T cells. That work states: Obtained as resections during corrective heart surgery, the thymus tissue was then studied. Within thymic and blood repertoires, V and J gene usage appeared to be biased. In unrelated individuals, thymic repertoires overlapped highly, according to related research.

The sequence was collected from a girl under three years old with a congenital heart defect. Sequenced input: thymocytes. The chain recombines TRBV5-6 with TRBJ1-1; D might be TRBD1 (6 bases). CDR3 region: CASSWKGGTEAFF. CDR3 bases: TGTGCCAGCAGCTGGAAAGGGGGTACTGAAGCTTTCTTT.